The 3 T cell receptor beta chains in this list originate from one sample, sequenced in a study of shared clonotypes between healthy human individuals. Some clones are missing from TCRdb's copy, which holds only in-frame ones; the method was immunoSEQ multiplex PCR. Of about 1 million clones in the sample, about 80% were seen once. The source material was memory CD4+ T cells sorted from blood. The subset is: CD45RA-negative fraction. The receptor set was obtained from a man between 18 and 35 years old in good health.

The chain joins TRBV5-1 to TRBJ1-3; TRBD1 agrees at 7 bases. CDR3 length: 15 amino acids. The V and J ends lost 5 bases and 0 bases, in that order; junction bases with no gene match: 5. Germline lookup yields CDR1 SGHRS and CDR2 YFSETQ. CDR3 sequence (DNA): TGCGCCAGCAGTTCGGCAGGGGGCTCTGGAAACACCATATATTTT. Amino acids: CASSSAGGSGNTIYF.

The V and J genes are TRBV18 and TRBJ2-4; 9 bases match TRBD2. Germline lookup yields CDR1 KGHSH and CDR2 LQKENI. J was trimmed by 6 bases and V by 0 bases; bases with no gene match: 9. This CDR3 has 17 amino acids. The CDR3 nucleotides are TGTGCCAGCTCACCACCGGAGGCGGGAGGGCCGGGAAACATTCAGTACTTC. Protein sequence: CASSPPEAGGPGNIQYF.

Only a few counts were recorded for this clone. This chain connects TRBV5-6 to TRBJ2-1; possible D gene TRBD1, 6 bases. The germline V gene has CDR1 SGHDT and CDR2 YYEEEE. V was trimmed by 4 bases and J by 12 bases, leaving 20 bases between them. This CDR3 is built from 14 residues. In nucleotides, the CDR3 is TGTGCCAGCAGCGCAGGGGTCTTCCTTGGTGGGCAGTTCTTC. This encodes CASSAGVFLGGQFF.